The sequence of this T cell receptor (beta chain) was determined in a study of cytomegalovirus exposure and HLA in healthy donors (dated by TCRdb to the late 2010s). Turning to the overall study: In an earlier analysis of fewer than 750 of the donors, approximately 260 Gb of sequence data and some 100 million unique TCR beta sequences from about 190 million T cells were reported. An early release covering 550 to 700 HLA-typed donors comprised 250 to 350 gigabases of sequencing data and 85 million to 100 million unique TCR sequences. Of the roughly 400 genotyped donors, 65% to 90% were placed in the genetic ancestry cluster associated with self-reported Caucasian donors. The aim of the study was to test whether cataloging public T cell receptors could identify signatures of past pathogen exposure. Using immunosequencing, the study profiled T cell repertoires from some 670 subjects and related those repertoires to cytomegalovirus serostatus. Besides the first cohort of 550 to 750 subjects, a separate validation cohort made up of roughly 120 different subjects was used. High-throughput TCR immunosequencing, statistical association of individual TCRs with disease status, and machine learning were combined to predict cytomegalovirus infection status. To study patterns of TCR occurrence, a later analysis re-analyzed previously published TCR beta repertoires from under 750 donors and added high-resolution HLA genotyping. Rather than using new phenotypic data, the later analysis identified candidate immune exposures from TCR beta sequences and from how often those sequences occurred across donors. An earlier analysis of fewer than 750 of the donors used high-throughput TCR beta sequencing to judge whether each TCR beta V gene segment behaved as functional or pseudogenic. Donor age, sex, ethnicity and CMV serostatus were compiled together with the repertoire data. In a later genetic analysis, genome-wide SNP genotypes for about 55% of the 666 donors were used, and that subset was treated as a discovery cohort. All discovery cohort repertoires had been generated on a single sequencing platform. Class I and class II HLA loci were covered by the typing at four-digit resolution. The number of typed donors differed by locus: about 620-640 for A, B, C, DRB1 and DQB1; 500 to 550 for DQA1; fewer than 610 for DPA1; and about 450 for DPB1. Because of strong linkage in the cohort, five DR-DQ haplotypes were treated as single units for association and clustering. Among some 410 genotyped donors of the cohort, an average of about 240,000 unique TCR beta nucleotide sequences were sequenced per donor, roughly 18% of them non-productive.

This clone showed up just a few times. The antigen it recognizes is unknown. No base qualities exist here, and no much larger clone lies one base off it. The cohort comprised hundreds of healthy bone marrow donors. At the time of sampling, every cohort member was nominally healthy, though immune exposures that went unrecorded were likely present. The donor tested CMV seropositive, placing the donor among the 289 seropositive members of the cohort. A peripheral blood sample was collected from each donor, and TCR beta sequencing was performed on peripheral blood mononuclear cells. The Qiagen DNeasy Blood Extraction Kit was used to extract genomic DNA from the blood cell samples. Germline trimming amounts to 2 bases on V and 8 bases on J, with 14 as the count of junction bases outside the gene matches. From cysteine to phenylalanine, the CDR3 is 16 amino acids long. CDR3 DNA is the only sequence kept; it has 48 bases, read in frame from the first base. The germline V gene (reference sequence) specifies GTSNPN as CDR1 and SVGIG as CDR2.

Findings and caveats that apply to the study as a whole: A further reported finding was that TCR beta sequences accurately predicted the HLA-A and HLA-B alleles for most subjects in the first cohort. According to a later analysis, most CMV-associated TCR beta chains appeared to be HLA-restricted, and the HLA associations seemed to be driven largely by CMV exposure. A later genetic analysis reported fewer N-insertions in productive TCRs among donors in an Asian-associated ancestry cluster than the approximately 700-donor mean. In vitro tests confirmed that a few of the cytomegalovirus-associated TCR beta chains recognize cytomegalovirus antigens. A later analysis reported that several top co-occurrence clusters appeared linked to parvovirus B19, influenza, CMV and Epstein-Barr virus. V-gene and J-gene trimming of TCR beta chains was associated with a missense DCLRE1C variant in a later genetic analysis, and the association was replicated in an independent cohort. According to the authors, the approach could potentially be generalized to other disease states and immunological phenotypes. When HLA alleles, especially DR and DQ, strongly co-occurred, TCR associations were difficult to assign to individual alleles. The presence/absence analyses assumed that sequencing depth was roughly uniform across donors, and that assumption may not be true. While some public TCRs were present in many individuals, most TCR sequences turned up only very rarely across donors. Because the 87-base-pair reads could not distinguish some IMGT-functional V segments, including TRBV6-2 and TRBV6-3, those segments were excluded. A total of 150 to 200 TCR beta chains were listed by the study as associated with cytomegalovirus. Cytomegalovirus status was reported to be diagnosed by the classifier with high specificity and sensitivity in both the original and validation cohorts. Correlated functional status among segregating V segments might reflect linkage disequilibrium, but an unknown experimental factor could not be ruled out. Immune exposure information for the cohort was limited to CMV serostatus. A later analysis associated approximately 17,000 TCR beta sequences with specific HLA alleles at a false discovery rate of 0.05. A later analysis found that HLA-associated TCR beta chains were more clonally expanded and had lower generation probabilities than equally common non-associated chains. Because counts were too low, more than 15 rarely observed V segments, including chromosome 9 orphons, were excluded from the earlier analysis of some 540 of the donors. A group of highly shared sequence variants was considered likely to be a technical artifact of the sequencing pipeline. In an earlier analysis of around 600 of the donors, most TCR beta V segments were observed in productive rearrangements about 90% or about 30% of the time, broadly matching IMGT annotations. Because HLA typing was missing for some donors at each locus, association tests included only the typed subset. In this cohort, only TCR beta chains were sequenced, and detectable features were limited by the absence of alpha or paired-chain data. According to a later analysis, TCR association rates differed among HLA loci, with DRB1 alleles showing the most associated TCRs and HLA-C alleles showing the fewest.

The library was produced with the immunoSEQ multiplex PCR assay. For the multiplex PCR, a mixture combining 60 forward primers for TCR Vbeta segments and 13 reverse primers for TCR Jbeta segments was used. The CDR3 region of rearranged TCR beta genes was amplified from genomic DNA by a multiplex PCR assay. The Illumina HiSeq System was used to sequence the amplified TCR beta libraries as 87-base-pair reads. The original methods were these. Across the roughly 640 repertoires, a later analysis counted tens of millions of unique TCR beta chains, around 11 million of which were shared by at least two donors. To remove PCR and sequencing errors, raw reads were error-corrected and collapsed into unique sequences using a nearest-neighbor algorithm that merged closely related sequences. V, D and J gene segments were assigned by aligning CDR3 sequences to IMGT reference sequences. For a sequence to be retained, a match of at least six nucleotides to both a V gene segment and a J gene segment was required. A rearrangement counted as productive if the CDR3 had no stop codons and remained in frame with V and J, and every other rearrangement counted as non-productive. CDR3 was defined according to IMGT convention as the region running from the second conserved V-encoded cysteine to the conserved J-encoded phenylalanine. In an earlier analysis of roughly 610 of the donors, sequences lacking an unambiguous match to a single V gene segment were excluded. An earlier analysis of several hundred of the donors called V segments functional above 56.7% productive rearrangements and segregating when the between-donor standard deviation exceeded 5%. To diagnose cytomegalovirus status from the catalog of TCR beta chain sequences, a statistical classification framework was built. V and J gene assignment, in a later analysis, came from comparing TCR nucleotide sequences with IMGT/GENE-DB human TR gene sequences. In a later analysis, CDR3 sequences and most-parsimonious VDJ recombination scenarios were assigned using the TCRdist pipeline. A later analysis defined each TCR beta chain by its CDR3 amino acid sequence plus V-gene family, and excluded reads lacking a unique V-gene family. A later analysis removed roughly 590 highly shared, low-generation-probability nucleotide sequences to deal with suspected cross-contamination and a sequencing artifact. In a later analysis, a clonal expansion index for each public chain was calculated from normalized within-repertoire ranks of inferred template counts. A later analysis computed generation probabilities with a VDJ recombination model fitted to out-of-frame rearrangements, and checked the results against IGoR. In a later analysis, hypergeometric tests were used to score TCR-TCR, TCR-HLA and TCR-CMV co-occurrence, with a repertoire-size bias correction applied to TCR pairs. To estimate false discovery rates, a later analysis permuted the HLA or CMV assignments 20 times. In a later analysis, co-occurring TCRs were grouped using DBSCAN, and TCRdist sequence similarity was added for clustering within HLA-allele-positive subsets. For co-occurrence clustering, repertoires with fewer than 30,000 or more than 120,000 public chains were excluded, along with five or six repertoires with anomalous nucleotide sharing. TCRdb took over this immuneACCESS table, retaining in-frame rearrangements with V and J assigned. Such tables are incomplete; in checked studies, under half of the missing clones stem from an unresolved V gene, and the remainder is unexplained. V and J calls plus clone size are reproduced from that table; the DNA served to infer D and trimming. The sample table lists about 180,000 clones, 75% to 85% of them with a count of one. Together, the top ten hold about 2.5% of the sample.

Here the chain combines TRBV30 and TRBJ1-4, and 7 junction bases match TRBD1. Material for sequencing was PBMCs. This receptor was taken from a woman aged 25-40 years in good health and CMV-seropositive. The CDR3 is CAWSPPRTGAPEKLFF. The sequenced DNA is TGTGCCTGGAGTCCTCCTCGGACAGGTGCGCCGGAAAAACTGTTTTTT. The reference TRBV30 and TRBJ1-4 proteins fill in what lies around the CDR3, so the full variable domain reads SQTIHQWPATLVQPVGSPLSLECTVEGTSNPNLYWYRQAAGRGLQLLFYSVGIGQISSEVPQNLSASRPQDRQFILSSKKLLLSDSGFYLCAWSPPRTGAPEKLFFGSGTQLSVL.